Each of the 6 T cell receptor beta chains below was sequenced from the same sample in a study of cytomegalovirus exposure and HLA in healthy donors. A multiplex PCR was run with 60 Vbeta primers and 13 Jbeta primers. Produced via immunoSEQ multiplex PCR; TCRdb's table is partial and in-frame only. The sample yields around 150,000 clones, 68% seen once. The sample taken for sequencing was PBMCs. All receptors derive from a man aged 55 to 70 in good health and CMV-seronegative.

The chain recombines TRBV19 with TRBJ1-4; 10 bases fit TRBD1. J lost 5 bases, V lost 4 bases, and 1 base had no gene match. The CDR3 length is 14 residues. Germline CDR1 reads LNHDA; CDR2 reads SQIVND (reference sequence). CDR3 amino acids: CASSTGQGNEKLFF. The CDR3 DNA reads TGTGCCAGTAGTACGGGACAGGGGAATGAAAAACTGTTTTTT. Full variable domain (remainder filled in from reference TRBV19 and TRBJ1-4): DGGITQSPKYLFRKEGQNVTLSCEQNLNHDAMYWYRQDPGQGLRLIYYSQIVNDFQKGDIAEGYSVSREKKESFPLTVTSAQKNPTAFYLCASSTGQGNEKLFFGSGTQLSVL.

The V call is TRBV6-5, the J call TRBJ1-1; 7 nucleotides match TRBD1. J was trimmed by 4 bases and V by 5 bases; bases with no gene match: 10. The CDR3 has 15 amino acids. Germline V gene sequence: CDR1 MNHEY, CDR2 SVGAGI. CDR3 amino acids: CASSLNRGWVTEAFF. CDR3 nucleotides: TGTGCCAGCAGTCTAAACAGGGGTTGGGTCACTGAAGCTTTCTTT.

The chain couples TRBV4-3 to TRBJ1-1, with D perhaps matching TRBD1 (5 bases). The germline V and J ends were trimmed by 5 bases and 0 bases, with 10 bases remaining between them. From germline, CDR1 is LGHNA and CDR2 YSLEER. The CDR3 runs to 14 residues. CDR3 sequence (DNA): TGCGCCAGCAGCGCCCGGACACTGAACACTGAAGCTTTCTTT. Translating gives CASSARTLNTEAFF.

The genes are TRBV7-9 and TRBJ2-3; no clear D. V gave up 5 bases and J gave up 6 bases, with 9 bases separating them. Germline CDR1 SEHNR, CDR2 FQNEAQ (reference sequence). This CDR3 is 12 amino acids long. CDR3 amino acids: CASSPPGDTQYF. The CDR3 nucleotides are TGTGCCAGCAGCCCCCCGGGTGATACGCAGTATTTT.

Only a few counts were recorded for this clone. The CDR3 region is CASSFVEQGGQPQHF. CDR3 bases: TGTGCCAGCAGTTTTGTGGAGCAGGGCGGTCAGCCCCAGCATTTT. This chain connects TRBV28 to TRBJ1-5; D perhaps matches TRBD1 (5 bases). V dropped 3 bases and J dropped 6 bases, with 15 bases sitting between them. Per germline, CDR1 MDHEN and CDR2 SYDVKM. CDR3 size: 15 residues.

This clone was seen a single time. The chain uses TRBV5-5 and TRBJ1-5, with D unresolved. V was pared by 0 bases and J by 6 bases, with 10 bases between. Germline V lookup: CDR1 SGHKS, CDR2 YYEKEE (reference sequence). The CDR3 runs 14 residues. This CDR3 reads CASSLDSPFQPQHF. The DNA for the CDR3 is TGTGCCAGCAGCTTGGATTCCCCTTTTCAGCCCCAGCATTTT.